The rows below give T cell receptor beta chains drawn from one sample of a study of T cells in Graves' hyperthyroidism and ophthalmopathy. TCRdb re-derived calls from the multiplex PCR reads in MiXCR, one entry per CDR3 protein. The sample has nearly 600,000 distinct CDR3 sequences, 14% seen once; the top ten hold roughly 7.7%. Sequenced material: blood. All receptors come from a woman between 18 and 30 years old with Graves' ophthalmopathy. CDR3s include the opening cysteine and the closing phenylalanine or tryptophan. The D gene is left open where the match is weak. Size is stated for part of the rows, as once, few or many counts, or as a class when the clone is expanded.

size	V	J	D	length	CDR3	DNA
few	TRBV5-5	TRBJ2-5	TRBD1	15	CASSLGGTELGTQYF	TGTGCCAGCAGCTTGGGGGGGACAGAACTTGGGACCCAGTACTTC
many	TRBV7-2	TRBJ2-1	TRBD2	12	CASSPSGRGQFF	TGTGCCAGCAGCCCGAGCGGGAGAGGGCAGTTCTTC
few	TRBV6-1	TRBJ1-2	-	15	CASRFEESRGYGYTF	TGTGCCAGCAGGTTCGAGGAATCAAGAGGCTATGGCTACACCTTC
few	TRBV25-1	TRBJ1-1	TRBD1	15	CASRRTGGLGTEAFF	TGTGCCAGCAGAAGGACAGGGGGCCTGGGCACTGAAGCTTTCTTT
-	TRBV10-3	TRBJ2-1	-	11	CATVAAAEQFF	TGTGCCACCGTAGCAGCGGCTGAGCAGTTCTTC
many	TRBV7-9	TRBJ2-7	TRBD1	16	CASSSSTGGYSYEQYF	TGTGCCAGCAGCTCTTCAACAGGGGGGTATTCCTACGAGCAGTACTTC
-	TRBV4-2	TRBJ1-3	TRBD1	17	CASSQDRDRGSGNTIYF	TGTGCCAGCAGCCAAGATCGGGACAGAGGCTCTGGAAACACCATATATTTT
many	TRBV12-3/TRBV12-4	TRBJ2-1	-	14	CASSLGPRGDEQFF	TGTGCCAGCAGTTTAGGTCCCCGGGGCGATGAGCAGTTCTTC
many	TRBV3-1	TRBJ1-2	-	16	CASSQDQVGGSYGYTF	TGTGCCAGCAGCCAAGATCAGGTAGGGGGATCCTATGGCTACACCTTC
many	TRBV6-2/TRBV6-3	TRBJ1-1	TRBD1	16	CASSPGTGAMNTEAFF	TGTGCCAGCAGTCCCGGGACAGGGGCGATGAACACTGAAGCTTTCTTT
many	TRBV5-6	TRBJ2-1	-	15	CASSLRVLSYNEQFF	TGTGCCAGCAGCCTCAGGGTACTCTCCTACAATGAGCAGTTCTTC
many	TRBV20-1	TRBJ2-1	TRBD2	14	CSAPREGPYNEQFF	TGCAGTGCTCCTCGGGAGGGGCCCTACAATGAGCAGTTCTTC
many	TRBV6-1	TRBJ2-7	-	17	CASSAQPPQEGLYEQYF	TGTGCCAGCAGTGCTCAGCCCCCCCAGGAGGGCCTGTACGAGCAGTACTTC
many	TRBV28	TRBJ2-7	-	14	CASSPAPTGNEQYF	TGTGCCAGCAGCCCCGCTCCCACAGGGAACGAGCAGTACTTC
many	TRBV6-6	TRBJ2-7	-	19	CASSYSWYSSSQVSYEQYF	TGTGCCAGCAGTTACTCATGGTATAGTTCGTCACAAGTCTCCTACGAGCAGTACTTC
few	TRBV18	TRBJ2-1	-	17	CASSPPLAGVRINEQFF	TGTGCCAGCTCACCACCACTAGCCGGCGTACGCATCAATGAGCAGTTCTTC
many	TRBV5-1	TRBJ1-2	TRBD1	17	CASSLGIGQGNNYGYTF	TGCGCCAGCAGCTTGGGCATCGGACAGGGAAATAACTATGGCTACACCTTC
many	TRBV7-8	TRBJ2-7	TRBD2	16	CASSQGLAVISYEQYF	TGTGCCAGCAGCCAGGGACTAGCGGTAATCTCCTACGAGCAGTACTTC
few	TRBV20-1	TRBJ2-7	-	15	CSARDPTGITYEQYF	TGCAGTGCTAGAGATCCGACAGGTATTACCTACGAGCAGTACTTC
many	TRBV7-9	TRBJ2-7	-	12	CASSSPNDEQYF	TGTGCCAGCAGCTCCCCCAACGACGAGCAGTACTTC
many	TRBV7-2	TRBJ1-2	-	14	CASSLVEGNYGYTF	TGTGCCAGCAGCTTAGTGGAGGGCAACTATGGCTACACCTTC
many	TRBV7-2	TRBJ1-1	-	15	CASSFRSGMNTEAFF	TGTGCCAGCAGCTTTAGGTCTGGGATGAACACTGAAGCTTTCTTT
-	TRBV6-1	TRBJ2-7	TRBD2	14	CASTGERGGREQYF	TGTGCCAGCACAGGGGAGAGGGGCGGGAGGGAGCAGTACTTC
many	TRBV28	TRBJ2-5	TRBD2	17	CASSAWASGKGSETQYF	TGTGCCAGCAGTGCCTGGGCTAGCGGAAAGGGGTCGGAGACCCAGTACTTC
many	TRBV11-2	TRBJ1-4	-	11	CASSRGAKLFF	TGTGCCAGCAGCAGGGGAGCGAAACTGTTTTTT
-	TRBV4-1	TRBJ1-5	-	15	CASSLGVRGNQPQHF	TGCGCCAGCAGCCTGGGCGTCCGGGGCAATCAGCCCCAGCATTTT
-	TRBV19	TRBJ2-3	-	12	CASGDGQRTQYF	TGTGCCAGTGGGGACGGACAGCGTACGCAGTATTTT
many	TRBV19	TRBJ2-7	TRBD1	17	CASSMGAGGPSSYEQYF	TGTGCCAGTAGTATGGGGGCAGGGGGACCTAGCTCCTACGAGCAGTACTTC
many	TRBV6-6	TRBJ1-5	-	17	CASSYSAAGASNQPQHF	TGTGCCAGCAGTTACTCGGCGGCTGGGGCCAGCAATCAGCCCCAGCATTTT
many	TRBV2	TRBJ1-5	-	16	CASRSPGAGTNQPQHF	TGTGCCAGCAGGAGTCCGGGGGCAGGCACCAATCAGCCCCAGCATTTT
many	TRBV10-3	TRBJ2-7	-	19	CAISDGRAWGWDSRYEQYF	TGTGCCATCAGTGATGGACGGGCTTGGGGGTGGGACTCCCGCTACGAGCAGTACTTC
few	TRBV20-1	TRBJ1-4	-	14	CSAPLTATNEKLFF	TGCAGTGCCCCCCTCACCGCAACTAATGAAAAACTGTTTTTT
many	TRBV11-1	TRBJ2-5	-	15	CASSLSGAKQETQYF	TGTGCCAGCAGCTTATCAGGGGCCAAACAAGAGACCCAGTACTTC
-	TRBV4-1	TRBJ2-4	-	16	CASSQGGEWMGNIQYF	TGCGCCAGCAGCCAAGGCGGGGAGTGGATGGGTAACATTCAGTACTTC
many	TRBV28	TRBJ2-3	-	13	CASSRDSTDTQYF	TGTGCCAGCAGCAGGGACAGCACAGATACGCAGTATTTT
many	TRBV27	TRBJ2-3	TRBD2	16	CASSAWTSGSDHTQYF	TGTGCCAGCAGTGCTTGGACTAGCGGGAGTGATCATACGCAGTATTTT
-	TRBV10-3	TRBJ2-1	-	12	CAISGQDNEQFF	TGTGCCATCAGTGGACAGGACAATGAGCAGTTCTTC
many	TRBV7-8	TRBJ1-1	-	15	CASSPPGRLNTEAFF	TGTGCCAGCAGCCCCCCGGGGCGGTTGAACACTGAAGCTTTCTTT
many	TRBV20-1	TRBJ2-7	-	14	CSARPASFTYEQYF	TGCAGTGCTAGACCGGCTAGCTTCACCTACGAGCAGTACTTC
-	TRBV7-6	TRBJ2-7	-	14	CASSLDSSYNEQYF	TGTGCCAGCAGCTTGGACAGCTCCTACAATGAGCAGTACTTC
many	TRBV6-1	TRBJ2-3	TRBD2	17	CASSGTSGRGNTDTQYF	TGTGCCAGCAGTGGGACTAGCGGGAGAGGGAACACAGATACGCAGTATTTT
many	TRBV28	TRBJ1-6	TRBD1	14	CASSPDRGGSPLHF	TGTGCCAGCAGCCCCGACAGGGGCGGTTCACCCCTCCACTTT
many	TRBV6-1	TRBJ2-3	-	13	CATQVMGTDTQYF	TGTGCCACTCAGGTTATGGGCACAGATACGCAGTATTTT
-	TRBV19	TRBJ2-1	TRBD1	14	CASSSRGRLNEQFF	TGTGCCAGTAGTAGCAGGGGGCGACTAAATGAGCAGTTCTTC
many	TRBV6-1	TRBJ1-2	TRBD1	14	CASSPAQGSYGYTF	TGTGCCAGCAGTCCGGCACAGGGGTCGTATGGCTACACCTTC
many	TRBV6-5	TRBJ1-1	-	13	CASSYRGRAEAFF	TGTGCCAGCAGTTACCGCGGACGGGCTGAAGCTTTCTTT